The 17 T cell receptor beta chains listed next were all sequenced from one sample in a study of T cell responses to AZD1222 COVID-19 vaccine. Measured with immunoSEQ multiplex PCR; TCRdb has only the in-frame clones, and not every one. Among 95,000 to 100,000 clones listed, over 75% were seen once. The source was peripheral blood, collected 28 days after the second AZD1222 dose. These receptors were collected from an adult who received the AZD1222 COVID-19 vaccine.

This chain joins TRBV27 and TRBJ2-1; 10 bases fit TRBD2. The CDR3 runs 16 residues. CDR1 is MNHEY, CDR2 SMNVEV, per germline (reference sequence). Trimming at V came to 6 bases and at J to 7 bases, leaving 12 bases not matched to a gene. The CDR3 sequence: CASSLLQREGNNEQFF. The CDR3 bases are TGTGCCAGCAGCCTCCTTCAGCGGGAGGGCAATAATGAGCAGTTCTTC.

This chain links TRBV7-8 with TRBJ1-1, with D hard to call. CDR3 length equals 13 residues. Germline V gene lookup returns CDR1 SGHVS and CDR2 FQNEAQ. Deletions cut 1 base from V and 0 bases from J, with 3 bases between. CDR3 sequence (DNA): TGTGCCAGCAGCTTAGGGATGAACACTGAAGCTTTCTTT. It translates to CASSLGMNTEAFF.

CDR3 sequence reads: CAILQGGGYTF. The CDR3 DNA sequence: TGTGCCATCCTCCAAGGAGGCGGCTACACCTTC. The chain uses TRBV19 and TRBJ1-2, with unresolved D. V dropped 10 bases and J dropped 8 bases, with 14 bases sitting between them. The CDR3 has 11 amino acids. Germline V gene lookup returns CDR1 LNHDA and CDR2 SQIVND (reference sequence).

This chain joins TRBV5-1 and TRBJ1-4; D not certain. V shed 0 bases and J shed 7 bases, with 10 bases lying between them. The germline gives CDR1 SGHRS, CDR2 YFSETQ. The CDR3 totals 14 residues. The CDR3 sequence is CASSLGREIEKLFF. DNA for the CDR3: TGCGCCAGCAGCTTGGGGAGGGAGATTGAAAAACTGTTTTTT.

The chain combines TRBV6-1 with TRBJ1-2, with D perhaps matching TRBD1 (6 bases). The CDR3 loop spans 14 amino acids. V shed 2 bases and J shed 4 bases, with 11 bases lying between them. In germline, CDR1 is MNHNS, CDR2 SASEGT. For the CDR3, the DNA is TGTGCCAGCAGTGAACCGGGACACCTCTATGGCTACACCTTC. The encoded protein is CASSEPGHLYGYTF.

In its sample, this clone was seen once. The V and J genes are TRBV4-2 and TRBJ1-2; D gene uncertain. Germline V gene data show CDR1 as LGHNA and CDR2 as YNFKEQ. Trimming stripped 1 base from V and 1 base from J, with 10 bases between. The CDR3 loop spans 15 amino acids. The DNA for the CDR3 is TGTGCCAGCAGCCAAGTCGACAAGTTTAACTATGGCTACACCTTC. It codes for CASSQVDKFNYGYTF.

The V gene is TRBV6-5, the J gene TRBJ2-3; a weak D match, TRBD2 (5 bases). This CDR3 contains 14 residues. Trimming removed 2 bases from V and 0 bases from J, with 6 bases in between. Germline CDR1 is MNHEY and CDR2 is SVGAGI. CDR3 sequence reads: CASSYRESTDTQYF. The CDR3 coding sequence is TGTGCCAGCAGTTACAGGGAGAGCACAGATACGCAGTATTTT.

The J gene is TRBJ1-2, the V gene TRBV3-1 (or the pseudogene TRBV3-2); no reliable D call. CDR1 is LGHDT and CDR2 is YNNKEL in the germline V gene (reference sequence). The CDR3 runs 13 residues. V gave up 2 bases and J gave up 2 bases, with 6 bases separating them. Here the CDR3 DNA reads TGTGCCAGCAGCCAAAGTCCAAACTATGGCTACACCTTC. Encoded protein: CASSQSPNYGYTF.

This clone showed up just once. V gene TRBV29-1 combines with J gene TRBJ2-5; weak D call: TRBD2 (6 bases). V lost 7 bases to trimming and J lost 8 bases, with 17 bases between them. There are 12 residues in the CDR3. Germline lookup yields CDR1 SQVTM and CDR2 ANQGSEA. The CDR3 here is CSAESGSETQYF. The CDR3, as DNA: TGCAGCGCGGAATCCGGGAGTGAAACCCAGTACTTC.

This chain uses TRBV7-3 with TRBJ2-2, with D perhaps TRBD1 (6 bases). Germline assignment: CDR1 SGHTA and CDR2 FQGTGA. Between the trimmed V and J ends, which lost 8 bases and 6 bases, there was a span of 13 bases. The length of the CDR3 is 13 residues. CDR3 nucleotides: TGTGCCAGCGGAACAGGGAGTTCCGGGGAGCTGTTTTTT. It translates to CASGTGSSGELFF.

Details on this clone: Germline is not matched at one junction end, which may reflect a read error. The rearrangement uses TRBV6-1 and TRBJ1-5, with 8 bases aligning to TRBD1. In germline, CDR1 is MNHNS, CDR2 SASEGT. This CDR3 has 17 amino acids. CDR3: CASSEGDRGSGNQPQHF. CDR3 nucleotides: TGTGCCAGCAGCGAAGGTGACAGGGGCAGTGGCAATCAGCCCCAGCATTTT.

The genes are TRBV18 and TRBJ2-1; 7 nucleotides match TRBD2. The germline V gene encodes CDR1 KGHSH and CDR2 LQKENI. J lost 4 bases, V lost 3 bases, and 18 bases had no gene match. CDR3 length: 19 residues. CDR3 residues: CASSPGDWAGATLYNEQFF. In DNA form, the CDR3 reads TGTGCCAGCTCACCGGGCGACTGGGCGGGAGCTACCCTGTACAATGAGCAGTTCTTC.

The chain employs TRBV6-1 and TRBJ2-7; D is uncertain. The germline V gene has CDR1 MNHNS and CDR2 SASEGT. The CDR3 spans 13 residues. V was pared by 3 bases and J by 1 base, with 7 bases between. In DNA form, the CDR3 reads TGTGCCAGCAGTGACCCGAGTTCCTACGAGCAGTACTTC. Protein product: CASSDPSSYEQYF.

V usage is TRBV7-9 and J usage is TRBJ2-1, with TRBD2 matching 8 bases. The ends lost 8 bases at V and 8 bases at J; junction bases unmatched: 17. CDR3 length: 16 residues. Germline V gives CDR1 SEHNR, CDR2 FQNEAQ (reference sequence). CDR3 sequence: CASPGLAGPGGDEQFF. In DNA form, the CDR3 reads TGTGCCAGCCCCGGGCTAGCGGGCCCCGGGGGGGATGAGCAGTTCTTC.

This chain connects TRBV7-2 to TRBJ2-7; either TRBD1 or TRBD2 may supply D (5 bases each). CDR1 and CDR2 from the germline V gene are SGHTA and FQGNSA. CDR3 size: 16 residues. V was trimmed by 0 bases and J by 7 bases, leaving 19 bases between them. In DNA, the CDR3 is TGTGCCAGCAGCTTAGCAACATCAGGGACCCCTGGGGAGCAGTACTTC. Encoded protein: CASSLATSGTPGEQYF. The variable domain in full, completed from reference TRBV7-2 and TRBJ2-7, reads GAGVSQSPSNKVTEKGKDVELRCDPISGHTALYWYRQSLGQGLEFLIYFQGNSAPDKSGLPSDRFSAERTGGSVSTLTIQRTQQEDSAVYLCASSLATSGTPGEQYFGPGTRLTVT.

CDR3 bases: TGTGCCAGCTCACCCCTGACAGGGGACATTGAGCAGTTCTTC. Protein sequence: CASSPLTGDIEQFF. This chain connects TRBV18 to TRBJ2-1; 8 nucleotides match TRBD1. V gave up 3 bases and J gave up 9 bases; unmatched junction bases: 7. The CDR3 contains 14 residues. Germline V lookup: CDR1 KGHSH, CDR2 LQKENI.

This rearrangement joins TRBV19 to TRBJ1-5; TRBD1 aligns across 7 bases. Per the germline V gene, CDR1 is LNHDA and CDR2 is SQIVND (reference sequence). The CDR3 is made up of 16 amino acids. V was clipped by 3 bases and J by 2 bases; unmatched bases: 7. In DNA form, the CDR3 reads TGTGCCAGTAGTATCCACAGGGGTGGAGGCAATCAGCCCCAGCATTTT. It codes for CASSIHRGGGNQPQHF.